Below, 18 T cell receptor beta chains from the same sample are listed, as sequenced in a study of blood T cells in healthy people across ages. Together with a sample-barcoded 5' primer, a J-beta primer mix was included in a second PCR lasting about 7 to 12 cycles. MiXCR, run by TCRdb on the 5' RACE reads, gives a single entry per CDR3 protein. The sample yields roughly 1.4 million distinct CDR3 sequences, roughly 64% seen once. The sequenced sample consisted of blood. The receptors shown here come from a man between 18 and 29 years old in good health.

This chain uses TRBV3-1 with TRBJ1-6, with D perhaps TRBD1 (5 bases). Germline lookup yields CDR1 LGHDT and CDR2 YNNKEL (reference sequence). The CDR3 loop spans 14 amino acids. The V end was cut by 0 bases, the J end by 9 bases, with 9 bases between. This chain's CDR3 is CASSQDRAGSPLHF. The CDR3 DNA reads as TGTGCCAGCAGCCAAGACAGGGCTGGTTCACCCCTCCACTTT. The variable domain in full, with the rest retrieved from reference TRBV3-1 and TRBJ1-6, is DTAVSQTPKYLVTQMGNDKSIKCEQNLGHDTMYWYKQDSKKFLKIMFSYNNKELIINETVPNRFSPKSPDKAHLNLHINSLELGDSAVYFCASSQDRAGSPLHFGNGTRLTVT.

For the CDR3, the DNA is TGCAGTGCTGGGACTAGCGGTACCATTCAGTACTTC. It translates to CSAGTSGTIQYF. The rearrangement joins TRBV20-1 to TRBJ2-4; 11 nucleotides align to TRBD2. After removal of 5 bases from V and 9 bases from J, the junction contained 3 bases not matched to a gene. CDR3 length: 12 residues. Germline V gene data show CDR1 as DFQATT and CDR2 as SNEGSKA (reference sequence).

This clonotype has more than one count but fewer than ten. This sequence joins TRBV12-3 or TRBV12-4 and TRBJ2-3; the D gene could be TRBD1 or TRBD2 (5 bases each). The CDR3 sequence is 13 residues long. Trimming cost V 8 bases and J 2 bases, with 11 bases left between them. This CDR3 is CASRDRVTDTQYF. CDR3 DNA sequence: TGTGCCAGCCGGGACCGAGTCACAGATACGCAGTATTTT.

The sample holds one count of this clonotype. The gene calls are TRBV7-4 and TRBJ1-2; 9 bases are shared with TRBD1. Trimming at V came to 1 base and at J to 4 bases, leaving 10 bases not matched to a gene. Germline lookup yields CDR1 SGHVT and CDR2 SQSDAQ. The CDR3 covers 17 residues. CDR3 protein: CASSLVGDREPLYGYTF. CDR3 bases: TGTGCCAGCAGCTTAGTTGGGGACAGGGAGCCCCTCTATGGCTACACCTTC. The entire variable domain, with the rest obtained from reference TRBV7-4 and TRBJ1-2, is as follows: GAGVSQSPRYKVAKRGRDVALRCDSISGHVTLYWYRQTLGQGSEVLTYSQSDAQRDKSGRPSGRFSAERPERSVSTLKIQRTEQGDSAVYLCASSLVGDREPLYGYTFGSGTRLTVV.

This sequence joins TRBV9 and TRBJ1-2; weak D call: TRBD1 (6 bases). The ends were cut back, 0 bases at V and 10 bases at J, with 16 bases in the middle. The CDR3 has 14 amino acids. Germline V gene lookup returns CDR1 SGDLS and CDR2 YYNGEE. The CDR3 sequence: CASSVEATGGVYTF. The CDR3 coding sequence is TGTGCCAGCAGCGTAGAGGCGACAGGAGGTGTCTACACCTTC.

The chain couples TRBV28 to TRBJ2-1; 8 bases agree with TRBD2. The CDR3 is 14 residues long. V lost 5 bases, J lost 9 bases, and 9 bases stayed unmatched. From germline, CDR1 is MDHEN and CDR2 SYDVKM. The CDR3 loop is CASSDLEREGEQFF. For the CDR3, the DNA is TGTGCCAGCAGTGATCTAGAACGGGAGGGTGAGCAGTTCTTC.

There are a few counts of this clonotype. The genes are TRBV20-1 and TRBJ2-5, with unresolved D. Germline V gene sequence: CDR1 DFQATT, CDR2 SNEGSKA (reference sequence). This CDR3 contains 18 residues. V was trimmed by 0 bases and J by 4 bases, leaving 24 bases between them. This CDR3 is CSARDLVQLRNMGETQYF. DNA for the CDR3: TGCAGTGCTAGAGATCTAGTTCAGCTTAGGAATATGGGAGAGACCCAGTACTTC.

The J gene is TRBJ2-7, the V gene TRBV29-1, with D tentatively TRBD1 (6 bases). V lost 6 bases and J 2 bases, leaving 20 bases between the germline ends. This CDR3 comprises 15 residues. Germline assignment: CDR1 SQVTM and CDR2 ANQGSEA. The CDR3 sequence: CSVGPRQARTYEQYF. In DNA, the CDR3 is TGCAGCGTAGGGCCCCGACAGGCCAGGACCTACGAGCAGTACTTC.

The V and J genes are TRBV27 and TRBJ2-1; weak D call: TRBD2 (5 bases). V lost 2 bases to trimming and J lost 0 bases, with 11 bases between them. Germline CDR1 and CDR2: MNHEY and SMNVEV (reference sequence). This CDR3 has 16 residues. CDR3 nucleotide sequence: TGTGCCAGCAGTTTAATCGGGAAGGGCTCCTACAATGAGCAGTTCTTC. It encodes CASSLIGKGSYNEQFF.

The chain has TRBV12-5 and TRBJ2-2; 9 nucleotides line up with TRBD1. J was trimmed by 4 bases and V by 0 bases; bases with no gene match: 3. The CDR3 runs 16 residues. Germline lookup yields CDR1 LGHNT and CDR2 FRNRAP. The CDR3 region has the DNA TGTGCTAGTGGTTTGGTACAGGGGGCGAGCACCGGGGAGCTGTTTTTT. This gives the protein CASGLVQGASTGELFF. Drawing the rest from reference TRBV12-5 and TRBJ2-2, the complete variable domain is DARVTQTPRHKVTEMGQEVTMRCQPILGHNTVFWYRQTMMQGLELLAYFRNRAPLDDSGMPKDRFSAEMPDATLATLKIQPSEPRDSAVYFCASGLVQGASTGELFFGEGSRLTVL.

V is TRBV6-4 and J is TRBJ2-3; 10 bases agree with TRBD2. Germline-derived CDR1 and CDR2 are MRHNA and SNTAGT. CDR3 size: 15 residues. The trim removed 0 bases at V and 5 bases at J, leaving 2 bases unmatched. CDR3 nucleotides: TGTGCCAGCAGTGACTCAGCGGGAGGGGGAGATACGCAGTATTTT. Protein product: CASSDSAGGGDTQYF.

V and J are TRBV7-8 and TRBJ2-7; 7 nucleotides match TRBD1. Unmatched junction bases numbered 15, after V lost 4 bases and J lost 0 bases. Germline CDR1 and CDR2: SGHVS and FQNEAQ. The CDR3 consists of 18 residues. CDR3 nucleotides: TGTGCCAGCAGCTCGCGAGGTCCCGACAGGGTTTTCTCCTACGAGCAGTACTTC. This sequence encodes CASSSRGPDRVFSYEQYF.

The table lists this clonotype with a few counts. J is TRBJ2-5 and V is TRBV20-1, with no clear D. Trimming took off 3 bases at V and 3 bases at J, with 8 bases between the two ends. The CDR3 contains 12 residues. The germline gives CDR1 DFQATT, CDR2 SNEGSKA (reference sequence). CDR3 protein: CSARSYKETQYF. The DNA for the CDR3 is TGCAGTGCTAGGTCGTATAAAGAGACCCAGTACTTC.

Only a few counts were recorded for this clonotype. The chain carries TRBV2 and TRBJ2-7, with 7 bases identical to TRBD1. The CDR3 sequence is 16 residues long. Germline CDR1 and CDR2: SNHLY and FYNNEI. Losses at the gene ends were 4 bases for V and 6 bases for J; bases not matched to a gene: 15. The CDR3 protein is CASSVRPTGWQCEQYF. CDR3 coding DNA: TGTGCCAGCAGTGTCCGCCCGACAGGGTGGCAGTGCGAGCAGTACTTC.

The genes are TRBV20-1 and TRBJ2-1; 9 bases align to TRBD1. This CDR3 has 16 residues. Trimming took 6 bases from V and 0 from J; bases not matched to a gene: 9. Germline V gene sequence: CDR1 DFQATT, CDR2 SNEGSKA (reference sequence). This chain's CDR3 is CSARKQGAPSYNEQFF. CDR3 nucleotide sequence: TGCAGTGCGCGTAAACAGGGGGCTCCCTCCTACAATGAGCAGTTCTTC.

The chain combines TRBV2 with TRBJ1-2, with a tentative D call TRBD1 (6 bases). The CDR3 length is 14 residues. Germline values: CDR1 SNHLY, CDR2 FYNNEI. V lost 6 bases and J 3 bases, leaving 14 bases between the germline ends. DNA of the CDR3: TGTGCCAGCAGGGAATGGGGGGCGGACTATGGCTACACCTTC. It codes for CASREWGADYGYTF.

The chain recombines TRBV7-6 with TRBJ1-2; D is uncertain. CDR3 length: 15 amino acids. V was trimmed by 5 bases and J by 5 bases, leaving 18 bases between them. Looked up from germline, CDR1 is SGHVS and CDR2 is FNYEAQ. The CDR3 coding sequence is TGTGCCAGCAGCCCGCTGGCCGAGGCGAGGTATGGCTACACCTTC. It yields the protein CASSPLAEARYGYTF.

A word on this clonotype: As the CDR3 is not closed by the conserved phenylalanine or tryptophan, this likely results from a read error. The rearrangement uses TRBV10-3 and TRBJ2-1, with 10 positions matching TRBD2. Per the germline V gene, CDR1 is ENHRY and CDR2 is SYGVKD. This CDR3 is built from 16 residues. V lost 0 bases, J lost 8 bases, and 7 bases stayed unmatched. CDR3 in DNA: TGTGCCATCAGTGAGTCTCCCAGCGGGAGGGGGTATGAGCAGTTCCTC. Translating gives CAISESPSGRGYEQFL.